These 29 T cell receptor beta chains came from one sample sequenced in a study of CD8 T cells in ankylosing spondylitis. Study-wide results and limits: Seemingly distinctive of ankylosing spondylitis blood was a TCR beta motif formed by eight highly homologous variants.

No cognate antigen is known for these TCRs. TCRdb processed the 5' RACE reads anew with MiXCR; each CDR3 protein has one entry. Here the sample spans 500,000 to 650,000 distinct CDR3 sequences, roughly 5% being singletons. Sample: blood, either unsorted or a sorted T cell fraction (not recorded which). These receptors originate from a male donor with ankylosing spondylitis.

This clonotype was counted ten times or more. V usage is TRBV7-9 and J usage is TRBJ2-7; no firm D call. This CDR3 is built from 17 residues. Trimming removed 4 bases at V and 4 bases at J, with 23 bases between. Germline CDR1 reads SEHNR; CDR2 reads FQNEAQ (reference sequence). CDR3: CASSSFPGRRNPYEQYF. The CDR3 DNA sequence: TGTGCCAGCAGCTCGTTCCCGGGCCGACGAAACCCTTACGAGCAGTACTTC. Full variable domain (rest looked up from reference TRBV7-9 and TRBJ2-7): DTGVSQNPRHKITKRGQNVTFRCDPISEHNRLYWYRQTLGQGPEFLTYFQNEAQLEKSRLLSDRFSAERPKGSFSTLEIQRTEQGDSAMYLCASSSFPGRRNPYEQYFGPGTRLTVT.

The chain carries TRBV28 and TRBJ2-1; 13 positions agree with TRBD2. In germline, CDR1 is MDHEN, CDR2 SYDVKM. This CDR3 contains 16 residues. The V segment lost 6 bases and the J segment 9 bases; nucleotides outside the gene matches: 11. This CDR3 reads CASRGRTSGRGVEQFF. In DNA form, the CDR3 reads TGTGCCAGCAGGGGGAGGACTAGCGGGAGAGGGGTTGAGCAGTTCTTC.

This clonotype showed up many times. The rearrangement uses TRBV7-9 and TRBJ2-1; TRBD2 agrees at 7 bases. J lost 14 bases, V lost 5 bases, and 15 bases had no gene match. CDR3 length: 14 amino acids. In germline, CDR1 is SEHNR, CDR2 FQNEAQ (reference sequence). CDR3 sequence (DNA): TGTGCCAGCAGCCAAGGACGGTCCGGGAGGATGAAGTTCTTC. Protein sequence: CASSQGRSGRMKFF.

This clonotype was observed at least ten times. The rearrangement links TRBV10-3 to TRBJ1-5; no firm D call. The CDR3 has 14 amino acids. The germline CDR1 and CDR2 sequences are ENHRY and SYGVKD. V was clipped by 6 bases and J by 3 bases, with 12 bases between them. DNA for the CDR3: TGTGCCATCAGCCAAGACGGAAACAATCAGCCCCAGCATTTT. Translation gives CAISQDGNNQPQHF.

This clonotype showed up just a few times. Likely a read error: the CDR3 ends without its conserved phenylalanine or tryptophan. It is unclear where the CDR3 begins or ends on the DNA, so no DNA is shown, and the CDR3 is as TCRdb lists it. This chain links TRBV9 with TRBJ2-7; the table gives TRBD2 as D, unverified against the DNA. From germline, CDR1 is SGDLS and CDR2 YYNGEE. The CDR3 adds up to 11 amino acids, both ends counted. The chain's CDR3 is CASSEARGHSP.

The table lists this clonotype with a few counts. The rearrangement uses TRBV2 and TRBJ1-1, with D hard to call. Trimming shortened V by 5 bases and J by 7 bases, and 11 bases separated the two germline ends. The CDR3 covers 12 residues. Germline V CDR1 and CDR2: SNHLY, FYNNEI. The CDR3 region has the DNA TGTGCCAGCAGTTTCGGCGCACTTGAAGCTTTCTTT. Translation: CASSFGALEAFF. The variable domain in full, completed from reference TRBV2 and TRBJ1-1, reads EPEVTQTPSHQVTQMGQEVILRCVPISNHLYFYWYRQILGQKVEFLVSFYNNEISEKSEIFDDQFSVERPDGSNFTLKIRSTKLEDSAMYFCASSFGALEAFFGQGTRLTVV.

This clonotype was counted at least ten times. The chain is built from TRBV3-1 and TRBJ1-1; D call uncertain. Germline CDR1 reads LGHDT; CDR2 reads YNNKEL (reference sequence). This CDR3 is built from 12 residues. Trimming stripped 1 base from V and 7 bases from J, with 7 bases between. The CDR3 coding sequence is TGTGCCAGCAGCCAAGCGCTAGGTGAAGCTTTCTTT. Translation gives CASSQALGEAFF.

This clonotype was seen repeatedly, ten times or more. The chain carries TRBV20-1 and TRBJ1-2; 9 nucleotides agree with TRBD1. This CDR3 is 13 amino acids long. The trim removed 5 bases at V and 5 bases at J, leaving 6 bases unmatched. Germline V gives CDR1 DFQATT, CDR2 SNEGSKA (reference sequence). CDR3 in amino acids: CSAPAGQGYGYTF. CDR3 nucleotide sequence: TGCAGTGCTCCCGCCGGACAGGGGTATGGCTACACCTTC.

The V and J genes are TRBV11-2 and TRBJ2-7, with 9 bases aligning to TRBD2. V lost 1 base to trimming and J lost 2 bases; unmatched junction nucleotides: 3. From germline, CDR1 is SGHAT and CDR2 FQNNGV. The CDR3 is 15 amino acids. The CDR3 protein is CASSLGLAVTYEQYF. Written as DNA, the CDR3 is TGTGCCAGCAGCTTAGGACTAGCGGTTACCTACGAGCAGTACTTC.

In its sample, this clonotype was seen many times. CDR3 sequence (DNA): TGTGCCAGCACCGCCACAGGATCCTACGAGCAGTACTTC. It yields the protein CASTATGSYEQYF. This sequence joins TRBV12-3 or TRBV12-4 and TRBJ2-7; tentatively, D is TRBD1 (5 bases). Between the trimmed V and J ends, which lost 7 bases and 1 base, there was a span of 11 bases. The CDR3 covers 13 residues.

This clonotype has a count of ten or more. V usage is TRBV20-1 and J usage is TRBJ2-3; weak D call: TRBD2 (6 bases). The V end lost 5 bases, the J end lost 7 bases, and 13 bases lay between the germline ends. Germline V CDR1 and CDR2: DFQATT, SNEGSKA (reference sequence). This CDR3 has 12 amino acids. This CDR3 reads CSAYRDSNTQYF. In DNA, the CDR3 is TGCAGTGCTTACCGGGACTCAAATACGCAGTATTTT.

In this sample, this clonotype turned up many times. The chain uses TRBV29-1 and TRBJ1-1; D is unclear. This CDR3 spans 13 amino acids. Trimming removed 5 bases at V and 0 bases at J, with 10 bases between. Germline V gene data show CDR1 as SQVTM and CDR2 as ANQGSEA. In DNA form, the CDR3 reads TGCAGCGTTTTCGTCGATTTGAACACTGAAGCTTTCTTT. Its protein is CSVFVDLNTEAFF.

There are a few counts of this clonotype. Since a much larger clone is just one base distant, this may be a read error. The chain uses TRBV5-1 and TRBJ2-3; D ambiguous. This CDR3 region has 14 residues. The V gene's germline CDR1 is SGHRS and CDR2 YFSETQ. The CDR3, as DNA: TGCGCCAGCAGCTTGGCCCCTACCACAGATTCGCAGTATTTT. Its translation is CASSLAPTTDSQYF.

This clonotype was observed at least ten times. The genes are TRBV7-8 and TRBJ2-1; D not resolved. V lost 3 bases, J lost 0 bases, and 12 bases lay in between. The CDR3 has 16 residues. Germline V gene sequence: CDR1 SGHVS, CDR2 FQNEAQ. The CDR3 sequence: CASSFTAPHSYNEQFF. In nucleotides, the CDR3 is TGTGCCAGCAGCTTCACGGCCCCTCACTCCTACAATGAGCAGTTCTTC.

This clonotype appeared many times. At one end, the junction sequence differs from germline, possibly due to a read error. The rearrangement links TRBV7-2 to TRBJ2-2; D call uncertain. Germline V gene data show CDR1 as SGHTA and CDR2 as FQGNSA. The CDR3 consists of 15 residues. The CDR3 loop is CASSFKDGYTGELFF. The CDR3 DNA reads TGTGCCAGCAGCTTTAAGGACGGGTACACCGGTGAGCTGTTTTTT.

There are many counts of this clonotype. V is TRBV28 and J is TRBJ2-1; 13 positions match TRBD2. The CDR3 consists of 17 residues. The V gene's germline CDR1 is MDHEN and CDR2 SYDVKM. Trimming cost V 5 bases and J 4 bases; bases outside gene matches: 8. CDR3 coding DNA: TGTGCCAGCAGTCTTGGACTAGCGGGAGCCCCTTACAATGAGCAGTTCTTC. This encodes CASSLGLAGAPYNEQFF. Combining the CDR3 with reference TRBV28 and TRBJ2-1 gives the whole variable domain DVKVTQSSRYLVKRTGEKVFLECVQDMDHENMFWYRQDPGLGLRLIYFSYDVKMKEKGDIPEGYSVSREKKERFSLILESASTNQTSMYLCASSLGLAGAPYNEQFFGPGTRLTVL.

This clonotype was counted many times. The chain employs TRBV3-1 and TRBJ1-5; D unclear. V was trimmed by 0 bases and J by 4 bases, leaving 1 base between them. CDR3 length: 12 amino acids. The germline CDR1 and CDR2 sequences are LGHDT and YNNKEL (reference sequence). The CDR3 coding sequence is TGTGCCAGCAGCCAAGATAATCAGCCCCAGCATTTT. It translates to CASSQDNQPQHF.

This clonotype has at least ten counts. This chain connects TRBV9 to TRBJ2-7; D remains ambiguous. Trimming took off 2 bases at V and 0 bases at J, with 9 bases between the two ends. Germline V gene sequence: CDR1 SGDLS, CDR2 YYNGEE. CDR3 length: 14 residues. The CDR3 region has the DNA TGTGCCAGCAGCGTCGACATATACTCCTACGAGCAGTACTTC. Translated: CASSVDIYSYEQYF. Looking up the rest from reference TRBV9 and TRBJ2-7 gives the full variable domain: DSGVTQTPKHLITATGQRVTLRCSPRSGDLSVYWYQQSLDQGLQFLIQYYNGEERAKGNILERFSAQQFPDLHSELNLSSLELGDSALYFCASSVDIYSYEQYFGPGTRLTVT.

The chain has TRBV6-2 or TRBV6-3 and TRBJ2-3; 7 positions match TRBD2. The V gene end was trimmed by 2 bases and the J gene end by 2 bases; junction bases not matched to a gene: 4. The CDR3 runs 15 residues. Germline V gives CDR1 MNHEY, CDR2 SVGEGT. The CDR3 spells CASSYRGDSTDTQYF. CDR3 nucleotide sequence: TGTGCCAGCAGTTACCGGGGGGACTCCACAGATACGCAGTATTTT.

The rearrangement uses TRBV7-2 and TRBJ2-5, with TRBD1 matching over 7 bases. V lost 4 bases, J lost 2 bases, and 4 bases stayed unmatched. The CDR3 length is 14 residues. Looked up from germline, CDR1 is SGHTA and CDR2 is FQGNSA. This chain's CDR3 is CASSSSTGQETQYF. DNA for the CDR3: TGTGCCAGCAGCTCCTCGACAGGGCAAGAGACCCAGTACTTC.

The chain uses TRBV24-1 and TRBJ2-3, with D perhaps being TRBD1 or TRBD2 (5 bases each). CDR3 length equals 16 residues. V was clipped by 4 bases and J by 0 bases, with 13 bases between them. Germline loops: CDR1 KGHDR, CDR2 SFDVKD. The CDR3 DNA is TGTGCCACCAGTGACCTAGGGACGGTGAGCACAGATACGCAGTATTTT. Residues: CATSDLGTVSTDTQYF.

This clonotype was observed at least ten times. The gene calls are TRBV5-1 and TRBJ2-5; no clear D gene. Trimming shortened V by 1 base and J by 5 bases, and 12 bases separated the two germline ends. The CDR3 has 14 residues. Per germline, CDR1 SGHRS and CDR2 YFSETQ. CDR3 bases: TGCGCCAGCAGCTTGCGATCCGAAGCGGAGACCCAGTACTTC. This codes for CASSLRSEAETQYF. Full variable domain (rest looked up from reference TRBV5-1 and TRBJ2-5): KAGVTQTPRYLIKTRGQQVTLSCSPISGHRSVSWYQQTPGQGLQFLFEYFSETQRNKGNFPGRFSGRQFSNSRSEMNVSTLELGDSALYLCASSLRSEAETQYFGPGTRLLVL.

Many counts were recorded for this clonotype. The rearrangement links TRBV5-1 to TRBJ2-6; D perhaps matches TRBD2 (5 bases). The V and J ends lost 1 base and 9 bases respectively, with 14 bases between them. CDR1 is SGHRS, CDR2 YFSETQ, per germline. The CDR3 runs 15 residues. CDR3 sequence: CASSLSRGRLNVLTF. DNA of the CDR3: TGCGCCAGCAGCTTGTCCCGGGGTAGACTCAACGTCCTGACTTTC.

For this clonotype: This may be a read error, as it is one base from a much larger clone. This chain links TRBV29-1 with TRBJ2-1; D is possibly TRBD1 or TRBD2 (6 bases each). Per the germline V gene, CDR1 is SQVTM and CDR2 is ANQGSEA. The CDR3 length is 14 residues. Trimming shortened V by 4 bases and J by 3 bases, and 13 bases separated the two germline ends. The CDR3 region is CSVGGAVVYNEQFF. CDR3 DNA: TGCAGCGTTGGGGGGGCGGTCGTCTACAATGAGCAGTTCTTC.

This clonotype was seen repeatedly, ten times or more. The CDR3 loop is CASSFSQSRGYTF. The CDR3 bases are TGTGCCAGCAGTTTCTCACAATCCCGTGGCTACACCTTC. This chain joins TRBV27 and TRBJ1-2; D gene uncertain. The germline V gene encodes CDR1 MNHEY and CDR2 SMNVEV (reference sequence). V lost 3 bases and J 7 bases, leaving 12 bases between the germline ends. This CDR3 spans 13 amino acids.

This clonotype was counted many times. This chain connects TRBV9 to TRBJ2-2; the match to TRBD2 covers 11 bases. The CDR3 sequence is 16 residues long. Looked up from germline, CDR1 is SGDLS and CDR2 is YYNGEE. V was pared by 1 base and J by 2 bases, with 1 base of the junction left unmatched. This CDR3 is CASSVTSGRNTGELFF. In nucleotides, the CDR3 is TGTGCCAGCAGCGTAACTAGCGGGAGAAACACCGGGGAGCTGTTTTTT.

On this clonotype: Given a much more abundant clone one base away, this may be a read error. The chain recombines TRBV20-1 with TRBJ1-1; unclear D gene. The CDR3 covers 12 residues. V lost 1 base and J lost 9, with 12 bases in between. Germline CDR1 and CDR2: DFQATT and SNEGSKA (reference sequence). This CDR3 reads CSARVANEKAFF. In nucleotides, the CDR3 is TGCAGTGCTAGAGTCGCCAATGAAAAAGCTTTCTTT.

This clonotype appeared a few times. The chain uses TRBV6-2 or TRBV6-3 and TRBJ1-5; D is possibly TRBD1 (5 bases). V was clipped by 8 bases and J by 7 bases, with 18 bases between them. CDR3 length: 14 residues. Germline CDR1 is MNHEY and CDR2 is SVGEGT. In DNA, the CDR3 is TGTGCCAGCCGGGACGGACCGGGTATACAGCCCCAGCATTTT. Encoded protein: CASRDGPGIQPQHF.

This clonotype was counted many times. This chain links TRBV7-6 with TRBJ2-1, with TRBD2 matching 8 bases. From germline, CDR1 is SGHVS and CDR2 FNYEAQ. The CDR3 totals 18 residues. Trimming removed 2 bases from V and 0 bases from J; junction bases left unmatched: 9. The DNA for the CDR3 is TGTGCCAGCAGCTTAACCCCTGGACTAGCACACTCCTACAATGAGCAGTTCTTC. Its translation is CASSLTPGLAHSYNEQFF. Complete variable domain (other parts from reference TRBV7-6 and TRBJ2-1): GAGVSQSPRYKVTKRGQDVALRCDPISGHVSLYWYRQALGQGPEFLTYFNYEAQQDKSGLPNDRFSAERPEGSISTLTIQRTEQRDSAMYRCASSLTPGLAHSYNEQFFGPGTRLTVL.